A single T cell receptor (beta chain) is shown here with its context. Its antigen is unidentified. The data originate from a study of graft-versus-host responses after intestinal transplantation. As for the study in general: Following induction with anti-thymocyte globulin, all recipients were given tacrolimus and steroids for around three years.

Here immunoSEQ multiplex PCR was the method, and the copy in TCRdb shows in-frame clones only, minus some. The sample lists 80,000 or so clones; 80% to 95% were seen once. Study conclusions and caveats: GvH clones detected in recipient marrow included some appearing first in ileum or blood. Allografts of patients with graft-donor T cell macrochimerism showed high graft-versus-host to host-versus-graft clone ratios.

The CDR3 sequence is 15 residues long. Germline CDR1 and CDR2: SNHLY and FYNNEI. Trimming took 4 bases from V and 6 from J; bases not matched to a gene: 7. The sample consisted of PBMCs, taken 98 days after intestinal transplantation. V usage is TRBV2 and J usage is TRBJ2-3; 10 nucleotides align to TRBD2. This clonotype was sampled from a human patient who received an intestinal transplant, so some T cells may come from the graft donor. CDR3 residues: CASSGTSGLGDTQYF. The CDR3 nucleotides are TGTGCCAGCAGTGGGACTAGCGGTCTGGGGGATACGCAGTATTTT.